The following is a TCR beta chain sequence with its context. Its matching antigen is unknown. The data were taken from a study of cytomegalovirus exposure and HLA in healthy donors. Study-level findings and limits: In a later analysis, across HLA loci, associated TCR counts were highest for DRB1, lowest for HLA-C.

Germline CDR1 SQVTM, CDR2 ANQGSEA. The CDR3 totals 12 residues. V was shortened by 4 bases and J by 7 bases, with 11 bases between the two germline ends. The PCR ran on 60 Vbeta and 13 Jbeta primers. Using immunoSEQ multiplex PCR, the repertoire was profiled, and TCRdb retains in-frame clones only, with some absent. The sample includes 64,000 or so clones, 70% of them seen just once. The donors gave bone marrow, and they were healthy. The receptor was derived from a woman aged 50 to 60 in good health and CMV-seropositive. Sequencing was done on a sample of PBMCs. V and J are TRBV29-1 and TRBJ1-5; D ambiguous. CDR3 sequence reads: CSVGEREQPQHF. The DNA for the CDR3 is TGCAGCGTTGGGGAGAGGGAGCAGCCCCAGCATTTT.